The rows below give T cell receptor beta chains drawn from one sample of a study of spatial heterogeneity in lung cancer. TCRdb ran MiXCR on the 5' RACE reads and lists one entry per CDR3 protein. The table has roughly 120,000 distinct CDR3 sequences, about 12% seen once; the top ten hold over 15%. This specimen consisted of PBMCs, obtained at follow-up. These receptors were taken from a male donor with early-stage non-small cell lung cancer. CDR3s include the opening cysteine and the closing phenylalanine or tryptophan. Fields, in order: V gene, CDR3 protein.

>TRBV5-1
CASSLGTAADTQYF
>TRBV24-1
CATSEVTGGYTGELFF
>TRBV10-1
CASSEPTGGAYGYTF
>TRBV29-1
CSVSQGSGENSPLHF
>TRBV11-2
CASSLGTAGENQPQHF
>TRBV24-1
CATSEPGTETQYF
>TRBV5-1
CASSWGTGLEAFF
>TRBV7-3
CASSPSTSHGRNEQFF
>TRBV11-2
CTSSLGQRAEQYF
>TRBV5-1
CASSRPPGYEQYF
>TRBV12-3/TRBV12-4
CASTWTGGSGELFF
>TRBV7-9
CASSPWGTSGRSDTQYF
>TRBV7-2
CASSPYPLAGSKDTQYF
>TRBV7-9
CASSLAPSGVAGTQYF
>TRBV7-2
CASNLRGSYGYTF
>TRBV27
CASSLRQGAGNQPQHF
>TRBV2
CASSAGRGRNEQFF
>TRBV28
CASSTTRAQPQHF
>TRBV28
CASSQRTGRAETQYF
>TRBV5-1
CASSAGARNEQFF
>TRBV4-3
CASSQERWLASHEQYF
>TRBV20-1
CSASSGEETQYF
>TRBV4-1
CASSPEILGGSNQPQHF
>TRBV19
CASKLDSYSNQPQHF
>TRBV24-1
CATSEPVGGTETQYF
>TRBV5-1
CASSLGTGLLYGYTF
>TRBV29-1
CSVEVPPGGQNYGYTF
>TRBV28
CASSYGGLDQPQHF
>TRBV5-1
CASSLAPAEETQYF